The present TCR beta chain was sequenced within a study of T cells after yellow fever vaccination. With 0 bases removed from V and 4 bases from J, the gap between germline ends came to 13 bases. Germline-derived CDR1 and CDR2 are MNHEY and SVGAGI. The CDR3 loop spans 15 amino acids. In TCRdb, the 5' RACE reads were re-called with MiXCR into one record per CDR3 protein. The profile shows about 260,000 distinct CDR3 sequences, approximately 13% of them singletons. The sequence derives from a man under 40 who received the YFV17D yellow fever vaccine. Sequencing used CD4+ T cells sorted from PBMCs, obtained 45 days after the yellow fever booster vaccination. This chain uses TRBV6-5 with TRBJ2-7, with D hard to call. Written as DNA, the CDR3 is TGTGCCAGCAGTTACTCAAGGGTTTGGGGATACGAGCAGTACTTC. Protein sequence: CASSYSRVWGYEQYF.